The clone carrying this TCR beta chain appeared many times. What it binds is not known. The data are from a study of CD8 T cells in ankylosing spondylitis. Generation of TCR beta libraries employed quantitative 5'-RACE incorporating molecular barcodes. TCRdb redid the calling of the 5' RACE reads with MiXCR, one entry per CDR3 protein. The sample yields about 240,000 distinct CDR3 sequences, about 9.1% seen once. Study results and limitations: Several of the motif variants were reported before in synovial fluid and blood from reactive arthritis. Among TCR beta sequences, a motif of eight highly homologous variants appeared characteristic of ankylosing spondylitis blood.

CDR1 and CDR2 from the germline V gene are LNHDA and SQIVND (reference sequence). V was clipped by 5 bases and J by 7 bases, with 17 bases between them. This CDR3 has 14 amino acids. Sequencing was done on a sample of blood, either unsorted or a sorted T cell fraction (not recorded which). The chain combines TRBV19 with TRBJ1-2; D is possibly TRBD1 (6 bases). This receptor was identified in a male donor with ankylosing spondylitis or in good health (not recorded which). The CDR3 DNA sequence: TGTGCCAGTAGTGGGGACATCCGTGTGGCTGGCTACACCTTC. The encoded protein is CASSGDIRVAGYTF.